This is a list of T cell receptor beta chains from one sample in a study of blood T cell repertoires in COVID-19. Data came from immunoSEQ multiplex PCR; TCRdb stores just in-frame clones and leaves some out. This sample has around 300,000 clones, with 80% to 90% found just once. The sample was peripheral blood. These receptors were taken from a man aged 25-40 years with active or convalescent COVID-19. Both conserved end residues are part of each CDR3. Each record gives: V gene, J gene, CDR3 protein.

>TRBV9|TRBJ2-7
CASSTPVKGGEQYF
>TRBV6-1|TRBJ2-1
CASSERGLAVPPSSYNEQFF
>TRBV30|TRBJ2-1
CAWSVGFGEQFF
>TRBV28|TRBJ1-1
CASNDRGGTEAFF
>TRBV19|TRBJ1-1
CASSIGRWQQNTEAFF
>TRBV19|TRBJ2-7
CASSMARGLAYEQYF
>TRBV4-1|TRBJ1-4
CASSQRTVTNEKLFF
>TRBV2|TRBJ2-2
CASSATSVSTGELFF
>TRBV29-1|TRBJ1-1
CSVEDQPGSEAFF
>TRBV3-1/TRBV3-2|TRBJ2-2
CASSPTLGTGELFF
>TRBV4-1|TRBJ2-1
CASSRVLRSGNRDEQFF
>TRBV4-1|TRBJ2-2
CASRLQGVGNTGELFF
>TRBV3-1/TRBV3-2|TRBJ2-7
CASSPSGTGSFYEQYF
>TRBV7-2|TRBJ2-7
CASSTSGGGSYEQYF
>TRBV11-2|TRBJ1-1
CASSRRTVMNTEAFF
>TRBV19|TRBJ2-7
CASRTGLLEQYF
>TRBV6-5|TRBJ2-4
CASSYRGSSIQYF
>TRBV15|TRBJ2-5
CATSEMLGRSSRKETQYF
>TRBV20-1|TRBJ2-7
CSASPRLAVYEQYF
>TRBV5-4|TRBJ2-1
CASSSLFESGGSYNEQFF